The rows below give T cell receptor beta chains drawn from one sample of a study of blood T cell repertoires in COVID-19. Generated by immunoSEQ multiplex PCR, the TCRdb table keeps only in-frame clones and is missing some. This sample has a few hundred thousand clones, with approximately 82% found just once. Material: peripheral blood. The receptor source for this set is a man aged 25 to 45 who had recovered from COVID-19. CDR3s include the opening cysteine and the closing phenylalanine or tryptophan. The order of the fields is V gene, J gene, CDR3 protein.

TRBV28,TRBJ1-2,CASSARTGGYTF
TRBV7-9,TRBJ1-2,CASSPGLIYGYTF
TRBV29-1,TRBJ2-1,CSVEPQNEQFF
TRBV25-1,TRBJ1-1,CASSEMREMNTEAFF
TRBV7-8,TRBJ1-1,CASSLEWTAGTEAFF
TRBV18,TRBJ2-5,CASSRDQETQYF
TRBV20-1,TRBJ2-2,CSASPGTSGGRRELFF
TRBV18,TRBJ2-5,CASSTGSSGGLKTQYF
TRBV5-1,TRBJ1-6,CASSLNLGQGVIYF
TRBV2,TRBJ1-4,CASSGQRTTNEKLFF
TRBV11-1,TRBJ2-1,CASSPGGGGAGNEQFF
TRBV6-1,TRBJ1-5,CASTSSGQPQHF
TRBV19,TRBJ1-5,CASRNQVTGSRGQPQHF
TRBV9,TRBJ1-3,CASSEQDRRTIYF
TRBV19,TRBJ1-1,CASSDMIEAFF
TRBV7-9,TRBJ1-3,CASSGRGSGNTIYF
TRBV28,TRBJ2-1,CASSPGQEYNEQFF